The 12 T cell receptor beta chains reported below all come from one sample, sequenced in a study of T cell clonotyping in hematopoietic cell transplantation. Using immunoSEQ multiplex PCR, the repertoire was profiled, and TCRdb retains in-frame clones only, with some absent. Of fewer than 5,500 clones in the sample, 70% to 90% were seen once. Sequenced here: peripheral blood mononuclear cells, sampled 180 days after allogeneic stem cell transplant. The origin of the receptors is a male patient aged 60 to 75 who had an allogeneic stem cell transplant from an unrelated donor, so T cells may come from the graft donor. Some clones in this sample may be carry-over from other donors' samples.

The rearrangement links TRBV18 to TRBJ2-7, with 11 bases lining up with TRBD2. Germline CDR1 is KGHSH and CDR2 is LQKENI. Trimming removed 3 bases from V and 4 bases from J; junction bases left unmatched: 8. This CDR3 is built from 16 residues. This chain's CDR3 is CASSPYRTSGLYEQYF. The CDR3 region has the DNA TGTGCCAGCTCACCTTACAGGACTAGCGGGCTATACGAGCAGTACTTC.

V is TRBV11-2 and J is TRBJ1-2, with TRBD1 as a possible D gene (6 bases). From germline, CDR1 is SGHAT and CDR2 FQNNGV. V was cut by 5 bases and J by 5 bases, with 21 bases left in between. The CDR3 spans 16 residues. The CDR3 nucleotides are TGTGCCAGCAGCACCCCCCGCAGGGGCAGGGGTTATGGCTACACCTTC. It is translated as CASSTPRRGRGYGYTF.

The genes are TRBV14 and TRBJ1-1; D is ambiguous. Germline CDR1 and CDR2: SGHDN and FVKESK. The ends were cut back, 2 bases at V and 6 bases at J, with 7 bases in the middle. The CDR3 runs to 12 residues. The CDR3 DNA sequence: TGTGCCAGCAGCCAAAAGCGGGCTGAAGCTTTCTTT. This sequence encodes CASSQKRAEAFF.

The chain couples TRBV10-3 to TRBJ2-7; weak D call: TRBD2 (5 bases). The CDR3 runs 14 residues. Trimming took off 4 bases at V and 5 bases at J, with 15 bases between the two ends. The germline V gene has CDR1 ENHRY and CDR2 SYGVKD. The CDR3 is CAISGAGTWDEQYF. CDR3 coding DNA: TGTGCCATCAGTGGGGCGGGTACTTGGGACGAGCAGTACTTC.

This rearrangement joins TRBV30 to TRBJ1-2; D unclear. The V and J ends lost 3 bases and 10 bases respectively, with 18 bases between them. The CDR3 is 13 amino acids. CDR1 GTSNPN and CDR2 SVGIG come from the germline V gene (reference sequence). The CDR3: CAWRPGTVMDYTF. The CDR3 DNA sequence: TGTGCCTGGAGGCCGGGAACCGTTATGGACTACACCTTC.

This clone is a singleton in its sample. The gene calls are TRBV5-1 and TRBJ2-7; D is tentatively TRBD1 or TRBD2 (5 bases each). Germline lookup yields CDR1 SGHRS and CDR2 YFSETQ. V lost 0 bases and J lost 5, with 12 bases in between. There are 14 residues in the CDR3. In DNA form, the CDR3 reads TGCGCCAGCAGCTTGGCCGAGGGGCTGGACGAGCAGTACTTC. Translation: CASSLAEGLDEQYF.

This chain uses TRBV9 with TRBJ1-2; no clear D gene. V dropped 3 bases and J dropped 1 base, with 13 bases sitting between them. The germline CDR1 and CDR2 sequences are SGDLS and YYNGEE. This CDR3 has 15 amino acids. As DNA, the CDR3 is TGTGCCAGCAGCGCGGGCTTTTTATATAACTATGGCTACACCTTC. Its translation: CASSAGFLYNYGYTF.

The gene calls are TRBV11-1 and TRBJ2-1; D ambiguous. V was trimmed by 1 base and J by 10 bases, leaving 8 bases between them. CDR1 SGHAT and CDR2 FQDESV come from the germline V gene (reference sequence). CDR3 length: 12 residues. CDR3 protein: CASSLEFVEQFF. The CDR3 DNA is TGTGCCAGCAGCTTAGAGTTCGTGGAGCAGTTCTTC.

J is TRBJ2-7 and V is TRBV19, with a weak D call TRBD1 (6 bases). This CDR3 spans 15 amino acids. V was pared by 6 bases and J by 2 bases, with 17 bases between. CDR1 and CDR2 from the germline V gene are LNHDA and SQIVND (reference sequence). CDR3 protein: CASSLQGGGPYEQYF. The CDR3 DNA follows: TGTGCCAGTAGCTTACAGGGTGGAGGTCCCTACGAGCAGTACTTC.

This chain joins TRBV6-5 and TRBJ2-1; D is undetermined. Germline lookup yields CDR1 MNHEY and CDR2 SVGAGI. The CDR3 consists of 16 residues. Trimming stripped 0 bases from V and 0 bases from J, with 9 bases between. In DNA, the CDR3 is TGTGCCAGCAGTTACTCGACCTGGAGCTCCTACAATGAGCAGTTCTTC. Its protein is CASSYSTWSSYNEQFF.

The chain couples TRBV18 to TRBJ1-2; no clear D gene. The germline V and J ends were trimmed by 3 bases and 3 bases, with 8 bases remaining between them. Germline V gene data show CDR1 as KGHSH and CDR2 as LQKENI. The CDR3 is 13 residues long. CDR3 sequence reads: CASSPGSHYGYTF. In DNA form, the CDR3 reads TGTGCCAGCTCACCTGGCAGCCACTATGGCTACACCTTC.

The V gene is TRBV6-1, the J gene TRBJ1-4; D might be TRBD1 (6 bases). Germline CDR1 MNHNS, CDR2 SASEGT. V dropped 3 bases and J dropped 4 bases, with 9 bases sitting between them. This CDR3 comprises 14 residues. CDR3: CASSDGRGNEKLFF. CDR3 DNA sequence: TGTGCCAGCAGTGACGGCAGGGGTAATGAAAAACTGTTTTTT.